The following is a T cell receptor (beta chain) sequence with its context. The germline V gene has CDR1 LGHNA and CDR2 YNFKEQ. The CDR3 has 18 amino acids. V dropped 0 bases and J dropped 0 bases, with 15 bases sitting between them. Libraries were prepared by immunoSEQ multiplex PCR; TCRdb keeps only in-frame clonotypes and omits some of them. Of about 370,000 clones listed, around 87% are singletons. Researchers sorted participants into cohorts using their self-reported clinical history. This record comes from a study of blood T cell repertoires in COVID-19. Overall study: Sample material is recorded as cDNA or gDNA derived from T cells, B-cell-depleted T cells, or PBMCs.

The receptor was derived from a man in his late teens or twenties who had recovered from COVID-19. The chain joins TRBV4-2 to TRBJ1-5, with D perhaps TRBD1 (6 bases). The sequenced sample was PBMCs or T cells enriched from blood (not recorded which). CDR3: CASSQDRSGHPSNQPQHF. CDR3 coding DNA: TGTGCCAGCAGCCAAGATAGATCGGGACATCCTAGCAATCAGCCCCAGCATTTT.